What follows are 11 T cell receptor beta chains derived from one specimen sequenced in a study of PD-1 blockade in classical Hodgkin lymphoma. Time point in this sample: cycle 4 day 1 (C4D1), after 6 weeks of nivolumab. Each of the patients experienced relapse following autologous stem cell transplantation, and their brentuximab vedotin exposure differed. From thawed PBMCs, CD4+ T cells were purified using magnetic negative selection. Here immunoSEQ multiplex PCR was the method, and the copy in TCRdb shows in-frame clones only, minus some. Among roughly 30,000 clones listed, around 84% were seen once. The sequencing used CD4+ T cells from blood, collected before the fourth cycle of nivolumab. All receptors come from a human donor with classical Hodgkin lymphoma.

The chain links TRBV4-1 to TRBJ2-1, with 10 bases identical to TRBD1. Trimming at V came to 6 bases and at J to 8 bases, leaving 13 bases not matched to a gene. This CDR3 is built from 16 residues. Germline V CDR1 and CDR2: MGHRA, YSYEKL. The CDR3 here is CASREPGTGVHYEQFF. CDR3 nucleotide sequence: TGCGCCAGCAGGGAACCCGGGACAGGGGTTCATTATGAGCAGTTCTTC.

This rearrangement joins TRBV21-1 to TRBJ1-2. TRBV21-1 is classified as a pseudogene. CDR3 length equals 14 residues. The CDR3 DNA reads TGTGCCAGCAGCAATGGGGGGGACAGCTATGGCTACACCTTC. Protein: CASSNGGDSYGYTF.

This chain uses TRBV2 with TRBJ1-4; weak D call: TRBD1 (5 bases). The CDR3 totals 13 residues. V was clipped by 6 bases and J by 12 bases, with 17 bases between them. Germline CDR1 reads SNHLY; CDR2 reads FYNNEI. DNA for the CDR3: TGTGCCAGCAGGAGACAGTTATTAGGAGAACTGTTTTTT. Its translation: CASRRQLLGELFF.

This rearrangement joins TRBV19 to TRBJ1-6, with 7 positions matching TRBD1. This CDR3 contains 16 residues. The V gene's germline CDR1 is LNHDA and CDR2 SQIVND (reference sequence). After removal of 7 bases from V and 1 base from J, the junction contained 7 bases not matched to a gene. The CDR3 DNA sequence: TGTGCCAGTAATCAGGGGGTAAATTCCTATAATTCACCCCTCCACTTT. As protein: CASNQGVNSYNSPLHF.

The chain recombines TRBV10-1 with TRBJ2-3; TRBD2 matches at 9 bases. Germline V lookup: CDR1 WNHNN, CDR2 SYGVQD (reference sequence). V dropped 2 bases and J dropped 3; count of bases not matched to a gene: 3. The CDR3 is 15 amino acids. CDR3 nucleotide sequence: TGCGCCAGCAGTGAGCAAGCGGGGGGTACAGATACGCAGTATTTT. Translation: CASSEQAGGTDTQYF.

This clone was seen just once. V and J are TRBV30 and TRBJ1-3, with a weak D call TRBD1 (6 bases). Germline lookup yields CDR1 GTSNPN and CDR2 SVGIG (reference sequence). V gave up 0 bases and J gave up 0 bases, with 12 bases separating them. This CDR3 spans 16 amino acids. The CDR3 coding sequence is TGTGCCTGGAGTGTTTTACGGGACAACTCTGGAAACACCATATATTTT. It encodes CAWSVLRDNSGNTIYF.

V and J are TRBV7-9 and TRBJ2-3; 7 nucleotides match TRBD1. The germline V gene has CDR1 SEHNR and CDR2 FQNEAQ (reference sequence). CDR3 length equals 16 residues. V lost 3 bases, J lost 2 bases, and 8 bases stayed unmatched. The CDR3 loop is CASSFGTDRTTDTQYF. In nucleotides, the CDR3 is TGTGCCAGCAGCTTTGGGACAGATAGAACCACAGATACGCAGTATTTT.

The chain links TRBV30 to TRBJ1-1, with D perhaps matching TRBD1 (5 bases). Germline CDR1 reads GTSNPN; CDR2 reads SVGIG (reference sequence). This CDR3 is built from 13 residues. Trimming pared 3 bases from V and 3 bases from J, leaving 11 bases between. As DNA, the CDR3 is TGTGCCTGGAGCTCGGAAGGGGACACTGAAGCTTTCTTT. Translated, it gives CAWSSEGDTEAFF. The whole variable domain, filled in from reference TRBV30 and TRBJ1-1, reads SQTIHQWPATLVQPVGSPLSLECTVEGTSNPNLYWYRQAAGRGLQLLFYSVGIGQISSEVPQNLSASRPQDRQFILSSKKLLLSDSGFYLCAWSSEGDTEAFFGQGTRLTVV.

Here the CDR3 reads CASSIEWNQPQHF. The DNA of the CDR3 is TGTGCCAGTAGTATTGAATGGAATCAGCCCCAGCATTTT. The genes are TRBV19 and TRBJ1-5; D is uncertain. The V gene lost 3 bases and the J gene lost 4 bases, with 7 bases spanning the gap. The CDR3 totals 13 residues. Germline CDR1 and CDR2: LNHDA and SQIVND (reference sequence).

This clone was picked up one time. This rearrangement joins TRBV18 to TRBJ1-5; D not certain. V was pared by 2 bases and J by 2 bases, with 7 bases between. The CDR3 has 14 amino acids. Germline assignment: CDR1 KGHSH and CDR2 LQKENI. The CDR3 region has the DNA TGTGCCAGCTCACCATCCTTGGGCAATCAGCCCCAGCATTTT. It yields the protein CASSPSLGNQPQHF.

The rearrangement uses TRBV6-5 and TRBJ2-7; D gene unclear. CDR1 and CDR2 (germline): MNHEY, SVGAGI. The CDR3 is made up of 12 amino acids. V shed 5 bases and J shed 6 bases, with 11 bases lying between them. The CDR3 is CASSLGKGEQYF. For the CDR3, the DNA is TGTGCCAGCAGTCTCGGCAAGGGCGAGCAGTACTTC.